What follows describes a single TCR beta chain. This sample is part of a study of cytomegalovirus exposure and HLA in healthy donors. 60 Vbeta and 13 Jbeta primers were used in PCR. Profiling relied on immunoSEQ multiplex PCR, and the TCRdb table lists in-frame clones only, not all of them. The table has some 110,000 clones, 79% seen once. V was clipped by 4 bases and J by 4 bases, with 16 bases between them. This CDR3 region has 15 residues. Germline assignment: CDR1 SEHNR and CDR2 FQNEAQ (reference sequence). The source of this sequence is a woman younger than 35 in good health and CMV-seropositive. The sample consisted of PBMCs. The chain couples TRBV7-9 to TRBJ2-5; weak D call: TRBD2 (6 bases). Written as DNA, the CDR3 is TGTGCCAGCAGCTCCTTGACGGGGGACGGAGAGACCCAGTACTTC. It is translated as CASSSLTGDGETQYF.